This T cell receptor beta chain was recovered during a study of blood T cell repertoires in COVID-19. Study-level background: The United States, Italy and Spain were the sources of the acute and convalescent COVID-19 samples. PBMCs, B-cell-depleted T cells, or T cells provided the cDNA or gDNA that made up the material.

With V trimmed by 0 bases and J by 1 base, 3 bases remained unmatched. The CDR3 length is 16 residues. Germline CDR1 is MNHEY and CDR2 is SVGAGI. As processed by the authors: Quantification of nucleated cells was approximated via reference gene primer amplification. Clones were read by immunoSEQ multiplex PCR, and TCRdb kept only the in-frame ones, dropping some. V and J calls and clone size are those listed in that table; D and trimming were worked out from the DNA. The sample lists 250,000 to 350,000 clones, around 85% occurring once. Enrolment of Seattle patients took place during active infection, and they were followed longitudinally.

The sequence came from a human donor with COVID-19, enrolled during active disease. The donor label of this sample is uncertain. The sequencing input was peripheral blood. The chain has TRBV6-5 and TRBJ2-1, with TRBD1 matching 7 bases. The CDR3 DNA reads TGTGCCAGCAGTTACTCCGGGACAGAATCCTACAATGAGCAGTTCTTC. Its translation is CASSYSGTESYNEQFF.